This T cell receptor beta chain was recorded in a study of T cell repertoires in cytomegalovirus infection. Overall study: Alongside well-studied HLA-B-restricted CMV epitopes, recently identified HLA-C-restricted CMV epitopes were also used. Public signatures in TCR beta pointed to CMV infection and matching HLA type. Findings of the study overall: Across the ex vivo response, the dominant clonotypes were HLA-C-restricted CMV-specific TCR beta clonotypes.

The ends were cut back, 1 base at V and 2 bases at J, with 11 bases in the middle. Germline assignment: CDR1 LGHNT and CDR2 FRNRAP. The CDR3 sequence is 15 residues long. MiXCR was run by TCRdb on the reads, yielding one entry per CDR3 protein. The sample consists of about 70,000 distinct CDR3 sequences, roughly 20% of them appearing once. This clonotype was observed a handful of times. Its antigen is still unknown. The chain carries TRBV12-5 and TRBJ2-5; no definite D call. This sample comprised CD8+ T cells from cultured PBMCs, obtained from culture after CMV antigen stimulation. This sequence was found in a human donor in good health (CMV status not recorded). Some clones in this sample may be carry-over from other donors' samples. As DNA, the CDR3 is TGTGCTAGTGGTTTGGCATTAGGTCAGCAAGAGACCCAGTACTTC. Encoded protein: CASGLALGQQETQYF.